A selection of T cell receptor beta chains follows, all from one sample in a study of human T cells and chemical hapten exposure. TCRdb itself ran the RACE reads through MiXCR, one entry per CDR3 protein. The table includes a few hundred thousand distinct CDR3 sequences, approximately 7.5% detected once. Sequenced material: whole blood, taken in connection with sensitization to the hapten diphenylcyclopropenone (DPC). The receptors derive from a young man with alopecia areata. Some clones in this sample may be carry-over from other donors' samples. Both conserved end residues are part of each CDR3. The D gene is left open where the match is weak. Clone size is not always given. Where it is, it says once, few, many or a class for expanded clones.

TRBJ1-5	many	TRBV20-1	-	TGCAGTGCTAGAGATGTTCAGGTTCGGAATCAGCCCCAGCATTTT	CSARDVQVRNQPQHF
TRBJ2-3	-	TRBV5-1	-	TGCGCCAGCAGCGTTAACAGGTTAGATACGCAGTATTTT	CASSVNRLDTQYF
TRBJ2-7	few	TRBV7-2	-	TGTGCCAGCAGACCCGACAGTGGTCCACGCGAGCAGTACTTC	CASRPDSGPREQYF
TRBJ2-3	-	TRBV9	TRBD2	TGTGCCAGCAGCCCGACTAGCGGGACCACAGATACGCAGTATTTT	CASSPTSGTTDTQYF
TRBJ1-4	few	TRBV3-1	-	TGTGCCAGCAGCCAAAAGGGACGCGGCCATGAAAAACTGTTTTTT	CASSQKGRGHEKLFF
TRBJ2-7	many	TRBV6-5	-	TGTGCCAGCAGTTACGTGACAGGCCCCTACGAGCAGTACTTC	CASSYVTGPYEQYF
TRBJ2-3	few	TRBV12-3/TRBV12-4	-	TGTGCCAGCAGTTTAGATCGAGGGCGCGGTATGGATACGCAGTATTTT	CASSLDRGRGMDTQYF
TRBJ1-2	-	TRBV2	-	TGTGCCAGCAGTGAAACCGGGGGGCCCTATGGCTACACCTTC	CASSETGGPYGYTF
TRBJ1-4	-	TRBV6-2/TRBV6-3	-	TGTGCCAGCAGCCGCGGACAGTTTGAAGAAAAACTGTTTTTT	CASSRGQFEEKLFF
TRBJ2-3	-	TRBV7-2	-	TGTGCCAGCAGCAAAGACTCCCCCTGGGGCCCAGATACGCAGTATTTT	CASSKDSPWGPDTQYF
TRBJ1-1	-	TRBV6-5	TRBD1	TGTGCCAGCAGTTACAACCGGGACAGGGGCGACAGGAACACTGAAGCTTTCTTT	CASSYNRDRGDRNTEAFF
TRBJ1-1	few	TRBV29-1	TRBD1	TGCAGCGTTGAAGCCCCTGGACAGGGCTGGACTGAAGCTTTCTTT	CSVEAPGQGWTEAFF
TRBJ2-5	few	TRBV3-1	TRBD2	TGTGCCAGCAGCCGGGGAGGGCGGGGCTCCCAAGAGACCCAGTACTTC	CASSRGGRGSQETQYF
TRBJ1-1	-	TRBV13	-	TGTGCCAGCAGCCGCCCGACACGGAACACTGAAGCTTTCTTT	CASSRPTRNTEAFF
TRBJ2-7	-	TRBV29-1	-	TGCAGCGTTGACAGGGGAGGAGACTACGAGCAGTACTTC	CSVDRGGDYEQYF
TRBJ1-1	-	TRBV7-9	TRBD1	TGTGCCAGCAGACCCGGCGGGACAGAGGAGGGCACTGAAGCTTTCTTT	CASRPGGTEEGTEAFF
TRBJ2-1	many	TRBV10-2	TRBD2	TGCGCCAGCAGTGAATCGCCCCGGGGGGGCCTCAATGAGCAGTTCTTC	CASSESPRGGLNEQFF
TRBJ2-5	few	TRBV5-1	TRBD1	TGCGCCAGCAGCGTGCGGACAGGGATAGGACTAAAGGAAGAGACCCAGTACTTC	CASSVRTGIGLKEETQYF
TRBJ2-5	-	TRBV12-3/TRBV12-4	TRBD1	TGTGCCAGCAGTTCTGGGACAGTACAAGAGACCCAGTACTTC	CASSSGTVQETQYF
TRBJ1-1	-	TRBV6-6	-	TGTGCCAGCAGTTACTCCCTACTGGGGGAAGCTTTCTTT	CASSYSLLGEAFF
TRBJ1-5	many	TRBV7-9	TRBD1	TGTGCCAGCAGCCCCGATCTTAGACAGGGTCTTCAGCCCCAGCATTTT	CASSPDLRQGLQPQHF
TRBJ1-6	few	TRBV5-1	TRBD1	TGCGCCAGCAGCTTGCCGGGACAGACTAATTCACCCCTCCACTTT	CASSLPGQTNSPLHF
TRBJ2-2	few	TRBV24-1	TRBD1	TGTGCCACCACAGACCGGGACAGGACGAACACCGGGGAGCTGTTTTTT	CATTDRDRTNTGELFF
TRBJ1-1	few	TRBV5-1	TRBD1	TGCGCCAGCACTACCACAGGGGCCGACACTGAAGCTTTCTTT	CASTTTGADTEAFF
TRBJ1-3	once	TRBV20-1	TRBD1	TGCAGTGCTGGACAGGGCTCTGGAAACACCATATATTTT	CSAGQGSGNTIYF
TRBJ1-1	few	TRBV6-2/TRBV6-3	-	TGTGCCAGCAGTTACAGGGGGACCACTGAAGCTTTCTTT	CASSYRGTTEAFF
TRBJ1-5	few	TRBV18	-	TGTGCCAGCTCACCCCCAGGGTCTACTCAGCCCCAGCATTTT	CASSPPGSTQPQHF
TRBJ2-5	few	TRBV5-1	TRBD1	TGCGCCAGCAGCTTGGGGCAAGGGGGCCACTTCCAAGAGACCCAGTACTTC	CASSLGQGGHFQETQYF
TRBJ2-7	many	TRBV20-1	TRBD2	TGCAGTGCTAGATCGACGGGACTAGCCTTCTACGAGCAGTACTTC	CSARSTGLAFYEQYF
TRBJ1-1	many	TRBV5-6	-	TGTGCCAGCAGTCTCGTCGTGAATGGGGGCTCGAACACTGAAGCTTTCTTT	CASSLVVNGGSNTEAFF
TRBJ2-2	many	TRBV11-2	TRBD1	TGTGCCAGCAGCTTAGGGGACAGGGGGCGAACCGGGGAGCTGTTTTTT	CASSLGDRGRTGELFF
TRBJ2-5	many	TRBV29-1	-	TGCAGCGTTTCCGCTCTTAGCGGTCGACAAGAGACCCAGTACTTC	CSVSALSGRQETQYF
TRBJ2-1	many	TRBV7-9	-	TGTGCCAGCAGCTTGGGGGGAGAGGATGAGCAGTTCTTC	CASSLGGEDEQFF
TRBJ2-7	many	TRBV29-1	TRBD2	TGCAGCGTGGGGGAGCGGGAAAACTACGAGCAGTACTTC	CSVGERENYEQYF
TRBJ1-3	many	TRBV28	-	TGTGCCAGCAGTCTGGCCGGACTTTCGGGAAACACCATATATTTT	CASSLAGLSGNTIYF
TRBJ1-5	-	TRBV7-2	-	TGTGCCAGCAGTCCGAGGGCGGGCAATCAGCCCCAGCATTTT	CASSPRAGNQPQHF
TRBJ2-1	many	TRBV24-1	-	TGTGCCACCAGTGATTTGCGTCACAATGAGCAGTTCTTC	CATSDLRHNEQFF
TRBJ2-3	many	TRBV6-4	TRBD2	TGTGCCAGCAGTGCCGGGACTAGCGGGGGCGGCACAGATACGCAGTATTTT	CASSAGTSGGGTDTQYF
TRBJ1-1	-	TRBV11-2	TRBD1	TGTGCCAGCAGTTTCACGACAGGGGGTTTTTCTGAAGCTTTCTTT	CASSFTTGGFSEAFF
TRBJ2-1	-	TRBV28	TRBD1	TGTGCCAGCAGTTGGACAGGGGCCCCCTACAATGAGCAGTTCTTC	CASSWTGAPYNEQFF
TRBJ2-7	-	TRBV20-1	TRBD2	TGCAGTGCTAGGCTACAGCGGGGGGACTACGAGCAGTACTTC	CSARLQRGDYEQYF
TRBJ2-7	once	TRBV12-3/TRBV12-4	-	TGTGCCAGCAGTTTCGGCCGCTCCTACGAGCAGTACTTC	CASSFGRSYEQYF
TRBJ2-5	-	TRBV28	-	TGTGCCAGCAGGTCTCAAGAGACCCAGTACTTC	CASRSQETQYF
TRBJ1-1	few	TRBV11-2	-	TGTGCCAGCAGCTTTATACAGGGATCCACTGAAGCTTTCTTT	CASSFIQGSTEAFF